Sequencing of this T cell receptor (beta chain) was carried out in a study of blood T cell repertoires in COVID-19. Generated by immunoSEQ multiplex PCR, the TCRdb table keeps only in-frame clones and is missing some. The data hold 200,000 or so clones, with around nine tenths observed a single time. CDR3 length: 15 residues. V dropped 2 bases and J dropped 9; count of bases not matched to a gene: 8. Germline-derived CDR1 and CDR2 are SGHTA and FQGTGA. This rearrangement joins TRBV7-3 to TRBJ2-1, with TRBD2 identical over 9 bases. This receptor was obtained from a woman in her thirties who had been exposed to COVID-19. The specimen was PBMCs or T cells enriched from blood (not recorded which). For the CDR3, the DNA is TGTGCCAGCAGCTTACAAATAGCGGGAGAGGGTGAGCAGTTCTTC. Translating gives CASSLQIAGEGEQFF.